This T cell receptor beta chain appears in the sequencing data of a study of T cells in Graves' hyperthyroidism and ophthalmopathy. Newly diagnosed hyperthyroidism patients aged 18 to 65 years had disease lasting under 2 months. PBMCs were derived from roughly 10 ml fresh peripheral blood. CDR1 is SGHAT and CDR2 is FQNNGV in the germline V gene. The CDR3 runs to 14 residues. TCR beta CDR3 region amplification was performed from RNA transcripts. In the first-round RT-PCR of the TCR CDR3, the HTBI primer set was used. TCRdb recomputed calls from the multiplex PCR reads with MiXCR, one row per CDR3 protein. In the table there are approximately 590,000 distinct CDR3 sequences, 15% to 18% of which are singletons. Concerning this clonotype itself: A much more abundant neighbour one base away suggests this may be a read error.

The chain joins TRBV11-2 to TRBJ2-2; D is perhaps TRBD2 (5 bases). The source material was blood. This TCR derives from a young woman with Graves' hyperthyroidism. DNA of the CDR3: TGTGCCGGCAGCGAGGGCACCCGCCCCAGGGAGCTGTTTTTT. Protein sequence: CAGSEGTRPRELFF.